The next 28 T cell receptor beta chains were all read from a single sample in a study of blood T cell repertoires in COVID-19 (dated by TCRdb to about 2020). The library was prepared using the immunoSEQ multiplex PCR assay. Here the immuneACCESS table is served through TCRdb, limited to in-frame sequences with V and J called. Missing clones are a known gap in these copies; in checked studies unresolved V genes cover under half, and the rest lacks a known reason. This sample has some 89,000 clones in its table, and around nine tenths of those were observed once. 1.7% of the sample belongs to the ten largest clones. Sequencing was done on a sample of peripheral blood. These TCRs come from a man aged 55-75 years with acute or convalescent COVID-19.

Worth noting for this clone: At one boundary the junction diverges from the germline segment, which might be a read error. The rearrangement links TRBV6-6 to TRBJ2-1; D is unclear. The CDR3 sequence is 16 residues long. CDR1 and CDR2 (germline): MNHNY, SVGAGI (reference sequence). CDR3 region: CASSYSVADSNNEQFF. The DNA for the CDR3 is TGTGCCAGCAGTTACTCGGTGGCCGACTCCAACAATGAGCAGTTCTTC.

CDR3 residues: CASTSGHLPNTIYF. The CDR3 DNA reads as TGTGCCAGCACTTCAGGACACCTACCAAACACCATATATTTT. J is TRBJ1-3 and V is TRBV25-1, with a weak D call TRBD1 (5 bases). Trimming stripped 7 bases from V and 6 bases from J, with 16 bases between. The germline gives CDR1 MGHDK, CDR2 SYGVNS. The length of the CDR3 is 14 residues.

This chain links TRBV30 with TRBJ1-5; possible D gene TRBD1, 6 bases. V was clipped by 0 bases and J by 1 base, with 10 bases between them. The CDR3 sequence is 15 residues long. The germline CDR1 and CDR2 sequences are GTSNPN and SVGIG (reference sequence). The DNA for the CDR3 is TGTGCCTGGAGTGTTCAGACAGGAAGCAATCAGCCCCAGCATTTT. It specifies CAWSVQTGSNQPQHF.

The rearrangement joins TRBV6-6 to TRBJ1-1, with D hard to call. CDR1 and CDR2 from the germline V gene are MNHNY and SVGAGI (reference sequence). Between the trimmed V and J ends, which lost 5 bases and 11 bases, there was a span of 24 bases. This CDR3 comprises 15 residues. The CDR3: CASSTLRESPYGAFF. Written as DNA, the CDR3 is TGTGCCAGCAGTACCCTCCGGGAGTCCCCCTACGGGGCTTTCTTT.

This clone was picked up one time. This rearrangement joins TRBV19 to TRBJ2-1, with D possibly matching TRBD2 (7 bases). V was clipped by 5 bases and J by 5 bases, with 16 bases between them. CDR1 LNHDA and CDR2 SQIVND come from the germline V gene (reference sequence). CDR3 length equals 15 residues. As DNA, the CDR3 is TGTGCCAGTAGTCCCCTGGGGGGGGGCCACAATGAGCAGTTCTTC. It is translated as CASSPLGGGHNEQFF.

This chain uses TRBV3-1 (or the pseudogene TRBV3-2) with TRBJ1-1; 9 bases agree with TRBD1. V lost 3 bases, J lost 1 base, and 6 bases stayed unmatched. The CDR3 length is 16 residues. The germline gives CDR1 LGHDT, CDR2 YNNKEL (reference sequence). The CDR3 here is CASSQTGGFRNTEAFF. CDR3 nucleotide sequence: TGTGCCAGCAGCCAGACAGGGGGTTTTCGGAACACTGAAGCTTTCTTT.

The genes are TRBV5-1 and TRBJ1-2; the match to TRBD1 covers 7 bases. There are 14 residues in the CDR3. The V gene's germline CDR1 is SGHRS and CDR2 YFSETQ. V gave up 1 base and J gave up 6 bases; unmatched junction bases: 6. The CDR3 bases are TGCGCCAGCAGCTTGATACAGGGGCGAGATGGCTACACCTTC. It codes for CASSLIQGRDGYTF.

The chain is built from TRBV6-5 and TRBJ1-1; 8 nucleotides match TRBD1. The CDR3 extends over 15 amino acids. Germline V lookup: CDR1 MNHEY, CDR2 SVGAGI. V lost 5 bases and J lost 1; bases outside the gene matches: 6. The CDR3 DNA is TGTGCCAGCAGTAAGCGGGGACAGGCGAACACTGAAGCTTTCTTT. Amino acids: CASSKRGQANTEAFF.

The chain employs TRBV5-1 and TRBJ2-7; D may be TRBD1 (7 bases). Trimming cost V 4 bases and J 2 bases, with 16 bases left between them. The CDR3 is 15 residues long. The V gene's germline CDR1 is SGHRS and CDR2 YFSETQ. The CDR3: CASSSQGGKAYEQYF. CDR3 nucleotides: TGCGCCAGCAGCAGCCAGGGGGGAAAGGCCTACGAGCAGTACTTC.

V gene TRBV5-6 combines with J gene TRBJ2-5; 7 positions agree with TRBD1. J was trimmed by 3 bases and V by 6 bases; bases with no gene match: 5. From germline, CDR1 is SGHDT and CDR2 YYEEEE. The CDR3 is 13 amino acids. CDR3 sequence: CASTRGTEETQYF. CDR3 sequence (DNA): TGTGCCAGCACCCGAGGGACAGAAGAGACCCAGTACTTC.

V and J are TRBV5-1 and TRBJ1-1; possible D gene TRBD1, 5 bases. This CDR3 comprises 16 residues. CDR1 and CDR2 (germline): SGHRS, YFSETQ. The V gene lost 0 bases and the J gene lost 6 bases, with 18 bases spanning the gap. The CDR3 nucleotides are TGCGCCAGCAGCTTGGAAGTGGGAGGGACTTTGTCTGAAGCTTTCTTT. Amino acids: CASSLEVGGTLSEAFF.

This chain connects TRBV28 to TRBJ1-2, with D maybe TRBD1 (5 bases). The V gene lost 7 bases and the J gene lost 6 bases, with 15 bases spanning the gap. This CDR3 is built from 13 residues. Per the germline V gene, CDR1 is MDHEN and CDR2 is SYDVKM. CDR3 amino acids: CASTARVDDGYTF. CDR3 DNA: TGTGCCAGCACAGCCAGGGTTGACGATGGCTACACCTTC.

The chain links TRBV6-5 to TRBJ2-7; tentative D call: TRBD2 (7 bases). CDR1 MNHEY and CDR2 SVGAGI come from the germline V gene. V lost 6 bases and J lost 3, with 15 bases in between. There are 14 residues in the CDR3. The chain's CDR3 is CASSPRGAYYEQYF. The DNA of the CDR3 is TGTGCCAGCAGCCCCCGGGGGGCCTACTACGAGCAGTACTTC.

The chain combines TRBV29-1 with TRBJ1-1; a possible D gene is TRBD1 (6 bases). CDR3 length: 11 amino acids. V was trimmed by 6 bases and J by 1 base, leaving 6 bases between them. The germline V gene encodes CDR1 SQVTM and CDR2 ANQGSEA. Written as DNA, the CDR3 is TGCAGCGTGGACAGGAACACTGAAGCTTTCTTT. Amino acids: CSVDRNTEAFF.

The chain has TRBV9 and TRBJ2-7; TRBD1 might be the D (6 bases). Germline V gene data show CDR1 as SGDLS and CDR2 as YYNGEE. The CDR3 contains 14 residues. Trimming pared 0 bases from V and 5 bases from J, leaving 12 bases between. Here the CDR3 DNA reads TGTGCCAGCAGCGTAGCTACAGGGAAAGACGAGCAGTACTTC. Translating gives CASSVATGKDEQYF. Supplemented by reference TRBV9 and TRBJ2-7, the full variable domain reads DSGVTQTPKHLITATGQRVTLRCSPRSGDLSVYWYQQSLDQGLQFLIQYYNGEERAKGNILERFSAQQFPDLHSELNLSSLELGDSALYFCASSVATGKDEQYFGPGTRLTVT.

The V gene is TRBV30, the J gene TRBJ1-3; no firm D call. V lost 2 bases and J 0 bases, leaving 17 bases between the germline ends. The CDR3 spans 17 residues. Germline V CDR1 and CDR2: GTSNPN, SVGIG (reference sequence). Here the CDR3 reads CAWSKRVGAFSGNTIYF. The CDR3, as DNA: TGTGCCTGGAGTAAAAGGGTGGGAGCTTTCTCTGGAAACACCATATATTTT.

The genes are TRBV3-1 (or the pseudogene TRBV3-2) and TRBJ2-7, with 11 bases identical to TRBD2. Losses at the gene ends were 4 bases for V and 6 bases for J; bases not matched to a gene: 8. This CDR3 spans 15 amino acids. The germline gives CDR1 LGHDT, CDR2 YNNKEL (reference sequence). The CDR3 DNA is TGTGCCAGCAGCCCCTCCTCTACTAGCGGGGGCGAGCAGTACTTC. It is translated as CASSPSSTSGGEQYF.

This chain connects TRBV6-6 to TRBJ2-2; the D gene is possibly TRBD1 (5 bases). The length of the CDR3 is 14 residues. CDR1 MNHNY and CDR2 SVGAGI come from the germline V gene (reference sequence). Trimming took 4 bases from V and 5 from J, leaving 11 bases between them. CDR3 region: CASSSGRETGELFF. CDR3 sequence (DNA): TGTGCCAGCAGTTCGGGCAGGGAAACCGGGGAGCTGTTTTTT.

A single count supports this clone. The chain joins TRBV6-1 to TRBJ1-1; D call uncertain. Germline assignment: CDR1 MNHNS and CDR2 SASEGT. The CDR3 is made up of 15 amino acids. Trimming took 2 bases from V and 4 from J, leaving 14 bases between them. The CDR3 reads CASSERGRGSTEAFF. The CDR3 nucleotides read TGTGCCAGCAGTGAACGCGGGCGGGGATCCACTGAAGCTTTCTTT.

The gene calls are TRBV19 and TRBJ2-4; 8 bases agree with TRBD2. This CDR3 spans 17 amino acids. The trim removed 6 bases at V and 6 bases at J, leaving 16 bases unmatched. CDR1 is LNHDA, CDR2 SQIVND, per germline (reference sequence). CDR3 residues: CASSPLAGGRIGNIQYF. The CDR3 nucleotides read TGTGCCAGTAGCCCGCTGGCGGGGGGCAGGATTGGAAACATTCAGTACTTC.

This clone was counted between two and nine times. This chain uses TRBV2 with TRBJ1-1, with D maybe TRBD1 (6 bases). V lost 5 bases, J lost 3 bases, and 13 bases lay in between. The CDR3 consists of 14 residues. Germline loops: CDR1 SNHLY, CDR2 FYNNEI. The CDR3 here is CASSPGQIYTEAFF. CDR3 DNA sequence: TGTGCCAGCAGTCCGGGACAAATATACACTGAAGCTTTCTTT.

The CDR3 reads CASKSGGASTDTQYF. CDR3 nucleotide sequence: TGTGCCAGCAAGAGTGGAGGGGCTAGCACAGATACGCAGTATTTT. The rearrangement joins TRBV9 to TRBJ2-3; perhaps TRBD2 as D (6 bases). The germline V gene has CDR1 SGDLS and CDR2 YYNGEE. Trimming took off 6 bases at V and 0 bases at J, with 14 bases between the two ends. The CDR3 spans 15 residues.

The rearrangement joins TRBV18 to TRBJ1-1; D is perhaps TRBD1 (5 bases). Germline V CDR1 and CDR2: KGHSH, LQKENI. The germline V and J ends were trimmed by 3 bases and 4 bases, with 12 bases remaining between them. CDR3 length equals 14 residues. CDR3 loop: CASSPVGGGTEAFF. The CDR3 coding sequence is TGTGCCAGCTCACCGGTCGGGGGTGGCACTGAAGCTTTCTTT.

This rearrangement joins TRBV4-1 to TRBJ1-2; D gene uncertain. The V end was cut by 4 bases, the J end by 0 bases, with 12 bases between. CDR3 length: 15 residues. Germline V gene lookup returns CDR1 MGHRA and CDR2 YSYEKL. The CDR3 reads CASSLLPTANYGYTF. CDR3 DNA: TGCGCCAGCAGCCTTTTACCCACAGCTAACTATGGCTACACCTTC.

The genes are TRBV29-1 and TRBJ2-5; TRBD1 matches 9 bases. Unmatched junction bases numbered 8, after V lost 8 bases and J lost 1 base. The germline V gene encodes CDR1 SQVTM and CDR2 ANQGSEA. CDR3 length equals 14 residues. The CDR3 reads CSTRDRVFQETQYF. The DNA of the CDR3 is TGCAGCACCCGGGACAGGGTATTCCAAGAGACCCAGTACTTC. The complete variable domain, with remaining parts taken from reference TRBV29-1 and TRBJ2-5, reads SAVISQKPSRDICQRGTSLTIQCQVDSQVTMMFWYRQQPGQSLTLIATANQGSEATYESGFVIDKFPISRPNLTFSTLTVSNMSPEDSSIYLCSTRDRVFQETQYFGPGTRLLVL.

CDR3 in amino acids: CASSLGGSSYNEQFF. In DNA form, the CDR3 reads TGTGCCAGCTCCCTGGGGGGAAGCTCCTACAATGAGCAGTTCTTC. This chain joins TRBV18 and TRBJ2-1, with a weak D call TRBD2 (6 bases). There are 15 residues in the CDR3. Germline V lookup: CDR1 KGHSH, CDR2 LQKENI. V lost 6 bases and J 0 bases, leaving 12 bases between the germline ends.

The rearrangement uses TRBV16 and TRBJ1-4; possible D gene TRBD1, 6 bases. V lost 5 bases to trimming and J lost 0 bases, with 10 bases between them. Germline lookup yields CDR1 KGHSY and CDR2 FQNENV. The CDR3 has 15 amino acids. The CDR3 bases are TGTGCCAGCAGCTTAACAGGGCCAACTAATGAAAAACTGTTTTTT. Its protein product is CASSLTGPTNEKLFF.

CDR3 nucleotide sequence: TGTGCCGCAGCGGGGGGGAGTCAAGAGACCCAGTACTTC. Encoded protein: CAAAGGSQETQYF. The chain carries TRBV6-5 and TRBJ2-5; TRBD2 matches at 10 bases. The CDR3 is 13 residues long. Germline CDR1 reads MNHEY; CDR2 reads SVGAGI. V gave up 11 bases and J gave up 2 bases; unmatched junction bases: 5.